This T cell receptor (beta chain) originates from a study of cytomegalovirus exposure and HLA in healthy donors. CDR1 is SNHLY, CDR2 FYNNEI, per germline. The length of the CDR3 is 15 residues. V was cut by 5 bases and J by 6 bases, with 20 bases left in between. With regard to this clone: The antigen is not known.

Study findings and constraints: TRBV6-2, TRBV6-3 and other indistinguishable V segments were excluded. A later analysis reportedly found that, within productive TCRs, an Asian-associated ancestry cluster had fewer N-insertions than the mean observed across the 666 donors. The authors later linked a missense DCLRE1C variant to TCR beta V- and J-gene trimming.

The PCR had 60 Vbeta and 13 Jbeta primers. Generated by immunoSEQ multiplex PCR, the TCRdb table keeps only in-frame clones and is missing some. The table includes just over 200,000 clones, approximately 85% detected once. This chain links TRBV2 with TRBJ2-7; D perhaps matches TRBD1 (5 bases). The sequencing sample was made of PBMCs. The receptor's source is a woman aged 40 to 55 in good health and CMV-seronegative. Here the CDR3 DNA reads TGTGCCAGCAGTTACAAAGGGTCAGGGAATATCGAGCAGTACTTC. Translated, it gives CASSYKGSGNIEQYF.